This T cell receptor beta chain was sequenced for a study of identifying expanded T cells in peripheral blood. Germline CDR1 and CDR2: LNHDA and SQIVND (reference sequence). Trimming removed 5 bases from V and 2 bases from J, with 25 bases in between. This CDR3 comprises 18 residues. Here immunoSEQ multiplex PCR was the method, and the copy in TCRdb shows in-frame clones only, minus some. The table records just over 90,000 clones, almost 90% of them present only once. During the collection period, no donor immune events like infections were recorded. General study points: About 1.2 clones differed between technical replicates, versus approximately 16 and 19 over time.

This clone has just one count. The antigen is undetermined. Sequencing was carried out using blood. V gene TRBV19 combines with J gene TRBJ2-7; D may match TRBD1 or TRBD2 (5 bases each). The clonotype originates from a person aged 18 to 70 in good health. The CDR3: CASSPSLSRGPPPYEQYF. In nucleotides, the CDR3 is TGTGCCAGTAGTCCGTCCCTGAGTCGGGGACCGCCGCCCTACGAGCAGTACTTC.